The following is a TCR beta chain sequence with its context. Its antigen is still unknown. The data were obtained in a study of synovial regulatory T cells in juvenile arthritis. Study-level information: A few patients were therapy-naive; five or six received methotrexate alone. General study results and limits: TCR diversity was lower in inflammation-associated blood Treg cells than in other blood Treg cells. Synovial Teff and blood CPL repertoires partially overlapped with iaTreg TCR repertoires, which were largely patient-private.

The data were produced by immunoSEQ multiplex PCR, yet TCRdb's version contains in-frame clones alone and is incomplete. The sample has more than 8,000 clones. The sequenced material came from Treg cells from blood. Subset: remaining (HLA-DR-negative) circulating blood Treg cells. This TCR was sampled from a donor aged 2-30 years with juvenile idiopathic arthritis.

CDR3 residues: CASGTDTQYF. The rearrangement links TRBV5-5 to TRBJ2-3; TCRdb gives TRBD1 as the D gene, but with no DNA this cannot be confirmed. Germline CDR1 is SGHKS and CDR2 is YYEKEE (reference sequence). The CDR3 is made up of 10 amino acids. The DNA is not on file.